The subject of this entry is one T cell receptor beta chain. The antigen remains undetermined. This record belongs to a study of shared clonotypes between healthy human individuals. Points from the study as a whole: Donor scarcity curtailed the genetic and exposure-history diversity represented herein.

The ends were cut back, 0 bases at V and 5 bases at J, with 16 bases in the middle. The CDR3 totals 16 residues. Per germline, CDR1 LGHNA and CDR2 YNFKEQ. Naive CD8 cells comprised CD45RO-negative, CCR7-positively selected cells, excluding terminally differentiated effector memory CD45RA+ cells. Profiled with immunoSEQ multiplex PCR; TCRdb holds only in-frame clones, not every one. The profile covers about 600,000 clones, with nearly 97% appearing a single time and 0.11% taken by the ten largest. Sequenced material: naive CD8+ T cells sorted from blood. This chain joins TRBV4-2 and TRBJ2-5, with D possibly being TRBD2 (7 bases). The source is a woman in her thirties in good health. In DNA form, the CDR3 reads TGTGCCAGCAGCCAAGAGGTGTCGGGGGGCGAGGAGACCCAGTACTTC. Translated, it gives CASSQEVSGGEETQYF.